This T cell receptor (beta chain) was recovered during a study of blood T cell repertoires in COVID-19. On the study more broadly: PBMCs, B-cell-depleted T cells, or T cells were the source of the cDNA or gDNA that made up the material.

Concerning this clone itself: In the same sample, other DNA sequences code for this CDR3.

As originally analysed: Amplifying reference gene primers gave estimates of nucleated cell counts. Profiling relied on immunoSEQ multiplex PCR, and the TCRdb table lists in-frame clones only, not all of them. The V and J calls and clone size are taken from that table; D and trimming were inferred from the DNA. The sample carries hundreds of thousands of clones, 89% recorded once. Sequences were obtained from PBMCs or T cells enriched from blood (not recorded which). This clonotype originated in a woman in her 50s who had been exposed to COVID-19.

For the CDR3, the DNA is TGCGCCAGCAGCCAAGAAGGCACAGGCTACGAGCAGTACTTC. Amino acids: CASSQEGTGYEQYF. V usage is TRBV4-1 and J usage is TRBJ2-7, with a tentative D call TRBD1 (5 bases). The CDR3 is 14 amino acids. V was trimmed by 0 bases and J by 3 bases, leaving 9 bases between them. CDR1 is MGHRA and CDR2 is YSYEKL in the germline V gene.